This TCR beta chain was identified during a study of regulatory T cells in long-lasting Graves disease. Turning to the study itself: Graves' patients, newly diagnosed, had taken antithyroid drugs under 3 months.

Regarding this clonotype: The antigen is undetermined. The conserved phenylalanine or tryptophan is not found at the CDR3 terminus, so this likely reflects a read error.

Regarding the study as a whole: Lower TCR diversity characterized persistent Graves' patients relative to newly diagnosed patients. Persistent disease favored TRBV28, TRBJ1-2 and TRBJ2-5.

The time point was: newly diagnosed GD, antithyroid drugs for less than 3 months. PBMC-derived RNA was used for the TCR library. Researchers made TCR beta libraries by using iRepertoire HTBI primers and running Arm-PCR on CDR3 regions. TCRdb reprocessed the multiplex PCR reads via MiXCR and lists one record per CDR3 protein. This sample carries around 250,000 distinct CDR3 sequences, 18% of them seen once, and the ten largest clones take about 15%. The V end was cut by 6 bases, the J end by 0 bases, with 14 bases between. CDR3 length: 15 amino acids. The same data also went into a second study, on T cells in Graves' hyperthyroidism and ophthalmopathy. As that report states: The diagnoses drew upon clinical symptoms, serum thyroxine and TRAb, thyroid ultrasound and orbital computed tomography.

Sample: peripheral blood mononuclear cells (PBMCs), taken at new diagnosis, from a patient treated with antithyroid drugs. This chain connects TRBV12-3 or TRBV12-4 to TRBJ1-2, with D possibly matching TRBD1 (5 bases). The sequence came from a woman aged 25 to 39 with Graves disease. Here the CDR3 reads CASSTALGANYGYTL. In nucleotides, the CDR3 is TGTGCCAGCAGCACCGCTTTAGGGGCTAACTATGGCTACACCCTC.